These T cell receptor beta chains were read from a single sample in a study of shared clonotypes between healthy human individuals. Generated by immunoSEQ multiplex PCR, the TCRdb table keeps only in-frame clones and is missing some. In the table there are roughly 760,000 clones, over 65% of which are singletons. Sample: memory CD4+ T cells sorted from blood. Receptors were obtained from a woman in her twenties or thirties in good health. Each CDR3 is given with its conserved first and last residue. The D gene is left open where the match is weak. Not all rows give a size; the values are once, few, many and, for expanded clones, a class.

>TRBJ2-2|-|once|TRBV5-4
CASSLNRANTGELFF
TGTGCCAGCAGCTTGAACCGAGCGAACACCGGGGAGCTGTTTTTT
>TRBJ2-2|TRBD1|-|TRBV28
CASSLLFKGRQGTTNTGELFF
TGTGCCAGCAGTTTACTCTTCAAGGGCAGACAGGGGACAACGAACACCGGGGAGCTGTTTTTT
>TRBJ1-3|TRBD1|-|TRBV6-5
CASSWAQGASGNTIYF
TGTGCCAGCAGTTGGGCCCAGGGGGCCTCTGGAAACACCATATATTTT
>TRBJ1-1|-|-|TRBV30
CACRTLNTEAFF
TGTGCCTGTAGAACCCTGAACACTGAAGCTTTCTTT
>TRBJ1-2|TRBD1|-|TRBV7-9
CASSLASRGHGYTF
TGTGCCAGCAGCTTAGCGAGCAGGGGGCATGGCTACACCTTC
>TRBJ1-1|TRBD1|-|TRBV9
CASSQYTGTANTEAFF
TGTGCCAGCAGCCAATACACCGGGACAGCTAACACTGAAGCTTTCTTT
>TRBJ2-1|-|-|TRBV27
CASSLSSGYYNEQFF
TGTGCCAGCAGTTTATCCAGCGGGTACTACAATGAGCAGTTCTTC
>TRBJ2-7|-|-|TRBV5-1
CASSPRRDSYEQYF
TGCGCCAGCAGCCCTCGCCGGGACTCCTACGAGCAGTACTTC
>TRBJ1-5|TRBD1|-|TRBV19
CASSNHRGPSNQPQHF
TGTGCCAGTAGTAACCACAGGGGACCTAGCAATCAGCCCCAGCATTTT
>TRBJ2-3|TRBD2|few|TRBV5-1
CASSRSTSVFTSTDTQYF
TGCGCCAGCAGCAGATCGACTAGCGTTTTCACTAGCACAGATACGCAGTATTTT
>TRBJ1-2|-|-|TRBV6-5
CASSPSRQAYGYTF
TGTGCCAGCAGCCCCTCACGACAGGCCTATGGCTACACCTTC
>TRBJ2-2|-|-|TRBV29-1
CSVDLPENTGELFF
TGCAGCGTTGACCTTCCTGAGAATACCGGGGAGCTGTTTTTT
>TRBJ2-1|-|-|TRBV6-1
CASSVGLSHEQFF
TGTGCCAGCAGCGTCGGCCTCTCCCATGAGCAGTTCTTC
>TRBJ2-2|-|-|TRBV7-8
CAGGHPLNTGELFF
TGTGCCGGGGGACACCCCTTGAACACCGGGGAGCTGTTTTTT
>TRBJ2-1|TRBD2|many|TRBV10-1
CASNEIVAGRHYNEQFF
TGCGCCAGCAACGAGATTGTAGCGGGACGACATTACAATGAGCAGTTCTTC
>TRBJ1-1|-|few|TRBV6-5
CASTRMGGTEAFF
TGTGCCAGCACCCGAATGGGGGGAACTGAAGCTTTCTTT
>TRBJ2-7|TRBD1|-|TRBV27
CASRPEGAVWYEQYF
TGTGCCAGCAGACCCGAGGGGGCGGTGTGGTACGAGCAGTACTTC
>TRBJ2-2|TRBD1|-|TRBV10-1
CASSPAGTGSGGELFF
TGCGCCAGCAGCCCGGCGGGGACAGGTAGTGGCGGGGAGCTGTTTTTT
>TRBJ1-2|-|-|TRBV30
CAWSVGGVDYGYTF
TGTGCCTGGAGTGTAGGCGGAGTAGACTATGGCTACACCTTC